This T cell receptor (beta chain) was identified during a study of blood T cell repertoires in COVID-19. Overall study: Sites in the United States, Italy and Spain provided acute and convalescent COVID-19 samples.

CDR1 is LGHDT and CDR2 is YNNKEL in the germline V gene (reference sequence). The CDR3 covers 14 residues. The V and J ends lost 3 bases and 8 bases respectively, with 13 bases between them. Sequencing was performed with immunoSEQ multiplex PCR; in TCRdb, only in-frame clones are kept and a portion is missing. The repertoire has about 210,000 clones, about 90% of them found once; the top ten carry roughly 1.2%. The sequencing input was peripheral blood. The gene calls are TRBV3-1 (or the pseudogene TRBV3-2) and TRBJ1-4; D remains unclear. This sequence originates from a man under 40 with acute or convalescent COVID-19. CDR3 loop: CASSHLVAGEKLFF. CDR3 bases: TGTGCCAGCAGCCACCTCGTAGCCGGGGAAAAACTGTTTTTT.